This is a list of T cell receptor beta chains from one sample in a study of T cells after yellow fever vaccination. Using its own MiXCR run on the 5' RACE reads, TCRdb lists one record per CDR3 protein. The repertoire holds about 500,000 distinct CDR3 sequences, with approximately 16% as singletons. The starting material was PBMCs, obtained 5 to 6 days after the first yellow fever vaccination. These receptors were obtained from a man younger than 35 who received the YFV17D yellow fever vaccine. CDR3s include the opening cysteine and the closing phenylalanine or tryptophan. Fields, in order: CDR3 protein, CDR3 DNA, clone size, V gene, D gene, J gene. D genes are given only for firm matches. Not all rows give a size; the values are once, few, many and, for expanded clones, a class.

CDR3: CSARAPAGGNEQFF
DNA: TGCAGTGCTAGAGCGCCGGCGGGGGGCAATGAGCAGTTCTTC
size: .
V: TRBV20-1
D: TRBD2
J: TRBJ2-1

CDR3: CASSVEGNSYNEQFF
DNA: TGTGCCAGCAGCGTGGAGGGTAACTCCTACAATGAGCAGTTCTTC
size: .
V: TRBV5-5
D: .
J: TRBJ2-1

CDR3: CAISGEREETQYF
DNA: TGTGCCATCAGTGGTGAGCGAGAGGAGACCCAGTACTTC
size: .
V: TRBV10-3
D: .
J: TRBJ2-5

CDR3: CASSLITPGELFF
DNA: TGTGCCAGCAGCCTTATCACCCCCGGGGAGCTGTTTTTT
size: few
V: TRBV28
D: .
J: TRBJ2-2

CDR3: CASRIQGADEQFF
DNA: TGTGCCAGCAGGATACAGGGGGCGGATGAGCAGTTCTTC
size: .
V: TRBV6-2/TRBV6-3
D: TRBD1
J: TRBJ2-1

CDR3: CASSLKLRPPYNEQFF
DNA: TGTGCTAGCAGCTTAAAACTTAGGCCCCCCTACAATGAGCAGTTCTTC
size: .
V: TRBV7-7
D: .
J: TRBJ2-1

CDR3: CASSPVSSADTQYF
DNA: TGCGCCAGCAGCCCAGTCTCGTCAGCAGATACGCAGTATTTT
size: .
V: TRBV4-3
D: .
J: TRBJ2-3

CDR3: CAWSGWGPYGYTF
DNA: TGTGCCTGGAGTGGGTGGGGGCCGTATGGCTACACCTTC
size: few
V: TRBV30
D: .
J: TRBJ1-2

CDR3: CASSPTTGRNYNEQFF
DNA: TGTGCCAGCTCACCGACGACGGGACGGAACTACAATGAGCAGTTCTTC
size: few
V: TRBV18
D: .
J: TRBJ2-1

CDR3: CASSLYPSGGGDTQYF
DNA: TGTGCCAGCAGCTTATATCCTAGCGGGGGAGGAGATACGCAGTATTTT
size: .
V: TRBV7-8
D: TRBD2
J: TRBJ2-3

CDR3: CASSVAGELFF
DNA: TGTGCCAGCAGTGTCGCGGGGGAGCTGTTTTTT
size: .
V: TRBV9
D: .
J: TRBJ2-2

CDR3: CASGSGDNEQFF
DNA: TGTGCCAGCGGGAGCGGTGACAATGAGCAGTTCTTC
size: .
V: TRBV28
D: .
J: TRBJ2-1

CDR3: CSVKDRGSYGYTF
DNA: TGCAGCGTTAAAGACAGGGGAAGCTATGGCTACACCTTC
size: few
V: TRBV29-1
D: TRBD1
J: TRBJ1-2

CDR3: CASSSGTIDEQFF
DNA: TGTGCCAGCAGCTCCGGGACTATTGATGAGCAGTTCTTC
size: few
V: TRBV7-3
D: TRBD2
J: TRBJ2-1

CDR3: CASSYPRGQVAGGRDTQYF
DNA: TGTGCCAGCAGTTACCCCCGAGGTCAAGTAGCGGGGGGAAGAGATACGCAGTATTTT
size: .
V: TRBV6-5
D: TRBD2
J: TRBJ2-3

CDR3: CSARGAGGPRVSDTQYF
DNA: TGCAGTGCTAGAGGAGCGGGGGGGCCTCGAGTGTCAGATACGCAGTATTTT
size: .
V: TRBV20-1
D: TRBD2
J: TRBJ2-3

CDR3: CATSRDPGKQETQYF
DNA: TGTGCCACCAGCAGAGATCCTGGCAAGCAAGAGACCCAGTACTTC
size: .
V: TRBV15
D: .
J: TRBJ2-5

CDR3: CASSLAGQFNQPQHF
DNA: TGCGCCAGCAGCTTGGCGGGACAGTTCAATCAGCCCCAGCATTTT
size: few
V: TRBV5-1
D: TRBD1
J: TRBJ1-5

CDR3: CASSPGEGSSYEQYF
DNA: TGTGCCAGCTCACCAGGGGAGGGTAGCTCCTACGAGCAGTACTTC
size: few
V: TRBV18
D: TRBD2
J: TRBJ2-7

CDR3: CASSLGDAGNEQFF
DNA: TGTGCCAGCAGCTTAGGGGACGCCGGGAATGAGCAGTTCTTC
size: .
V: TRBV11-3
D: .
J: TRBJ2-1